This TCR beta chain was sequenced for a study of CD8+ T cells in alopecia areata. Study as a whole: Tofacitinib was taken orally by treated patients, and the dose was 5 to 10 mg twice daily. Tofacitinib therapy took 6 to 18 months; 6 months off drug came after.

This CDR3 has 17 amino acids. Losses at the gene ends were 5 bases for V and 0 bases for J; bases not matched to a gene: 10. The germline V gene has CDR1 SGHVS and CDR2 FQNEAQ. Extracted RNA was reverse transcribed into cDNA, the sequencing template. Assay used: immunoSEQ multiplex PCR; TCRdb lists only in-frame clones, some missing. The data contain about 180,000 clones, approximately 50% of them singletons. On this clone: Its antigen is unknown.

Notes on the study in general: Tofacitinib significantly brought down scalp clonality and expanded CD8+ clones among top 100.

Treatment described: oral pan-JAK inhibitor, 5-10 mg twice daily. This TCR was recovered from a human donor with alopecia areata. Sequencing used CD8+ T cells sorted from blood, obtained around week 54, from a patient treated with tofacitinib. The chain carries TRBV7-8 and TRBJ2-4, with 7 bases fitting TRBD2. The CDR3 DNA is TGTGCCAGCAGCCCATCGGGGGGAAGTCTAGCCAAAAACATTCAGTACTTC. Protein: CASSPSGGSLAKNIQYF.